The 21 T cell receptor beta chains below come from one sample, sequenced in a study of early T cells in non-severe SARS-CoV-2 infection. TCRdb recomputed calls from the 5' RACE reads with MiXCR, one row per CDR3 protein. There are roughly 68,000 distinct CDR3 sequences in the sample; 4.9% occur only once, and around 5% lies in the top ten. The sequenced material came from whole blood. The receptor source for this set is an adult who was a healthcare worker with PCR-confirmed SARS-CoV-2 infection or an uninfected control (not recorded which).

This clonotype has at least ten counts. The V gene is TRBV3-1, the J gene TRBJ2-3; 7 bases agree with TRBD2. This CDR3 spans 12 amino acids. Germline V gene data show CDR1 as LGHDT and CDR2 as YNNKEL (reference sequence). V gave up 10 bases and J gave up 4 bases; unmatched junction bases: 5. This chain's CDR3 is CATSTSPDTQYF. In DNA form, the CDR3 reads TGTGCCACCTCGACTAGCCCAGATACGCAGTATTTT.

This clonotype came up many times. The chain couples TRBV5-4 to TRBJ1-2, with TRBD1 identical over 7 bases. The CDR3 extends over 13 amino acids. V lost 4 bases to trimming and J lost 4 bases; unmatched junction nucleotides: 4. Germline loops: CDR1 SGHNT, CDR2 YYREEE (reference sequence). The CDR3 DNA sequence: TGTGCCAGCAGCACACAGGGGATCTATGGCTACACCTTC. Its protein product is CASSTQGIYGYTF.

This clonotype was seen at least ten times. The gene calls are TRBV29-1 and TRBJ2-2, with a tentative D call TRBD1 (5 bases). CDR1 SQVTM and CDR2 ANQGSEA come from the germline V gene. The CDR3 consists of 12 residues. V was clipped by 8 bases and J by 1 base, with 8 bases between them. This chain's CDR3 is CSHQGNTGELFF. CDR3 coding DNA: TGCAGCCATCAGGGGAACACCGGGGAGCTGTTTTTT.

This clonotype was counted only a few times. The rearrangement links TRBV19 to TRBJ1-1; 11 nucleotides line up with TRBD1. Trimming took 5 bases from V and 0 from J; bases not matched to a gene: 5. The CDR3 runs to 16 residues. Germline assignment: CDR1 LNHDA and CDR2 SQIVND (reference sequence). CDR3 bases: TGTGCCAGTAGTGGAGGACAGGGGGCAATGAACACTGAAGCTTTCTTT. Amino acid sequence: CASSGGQGAMNTEAFF.

V usage is TRBV7-9 and J usage is TRBJ1-2; a weak D match, TRBD1 (5 bases). V gave up 5 bases and J gave up 1 base, with 11 bases separating them. The germline V gene encodes CDR1 SEHNR and CDR2 FQNEAQ (reference sequence). The CDR3 loop spans 14 amino acids. DNA for the CDR3: TGTGCCAGCAGCCCAGGGACCTTTAACTATGGCTACACCTTC. It encodes CASSPGTFNYGYTF.

This clonotype was observed at least ten times. The chain uses TRBV5-1 and TRBJ2-3; possible D gene TRBD2, 5 bases. CDR1 and CDR2 from the germline V gene are SGHRS and YFSETQ. There are 14 residues in the CDR3. Trimming shortened V by 1 base and J by 7 bases, and 13 bases separated the two germline ends. The CDR3 region has the DNA TGCGCCAGCAGCTTGAACTGGGGAGTAAATACGCAGTATTTT. Translated: CASSLNWGVNTQYF.

This clonotype was seen repeatedly, ten times or more. The V gene is TRBV19, the J gene TRBJ2-5; D may be TRBD1 (6 bases). V lost 4 bases, J lost 3 bases, and 9 bases lay in between. CDR1 LNHDA and CDR2 SQIVND come from the germline V gene (reference sequence). The CDR3 is 13 amino acids. The CDR3 sequence is CASSNQGKETQYF. The DNA for the CDR3 is TGTGCCAGTAGTAATCAGGGGAAAGAGACCCAGTACTTC.

This clonotype was counted many times. CDR3 protein: CSVEGIAKNIQYF. The CDR3 DNA follows: TGCAGCGTTGAAGGAATAGCCAAAAACATTCAGTACTTC. This chain joins TRBV29-1 and TRBJ2-4; D remains unclear. Germline-derived CDR1 and CDR2 are SQVTM and ANQGSEA. This CDR3 contains 13 residues. The V gene lost 1 base and the J gene lost 0 bases, with 4 bases spanning the gap.

This clonotype has ten or more counts. The rearrangement uses TRBV11-3 and TRBJ2-5, with D hard to call. This CDR3 spans 13 amino acids. Per the germline V gene, CDR1 is SGHNT and CDR2 is YENEEA. V lost 1 base to trimming and J lost 1 base, with 4 bases between them. The CDR3 sequence is CASSLVAQETQYF. As DNA, the CDR3 is TGTGCCAGCAGCTTAGTCGCCCAAGAGACCCAGTACTTC. Full variable domain (missing parts from reference TRBV11-3 and TRBJ2-5): EAGVVQSPRYKIIEKKQPVAFWCNPISGHNTLYWYLQNLGQGPELLIRYENEEAVDDSQLPKDRFSAERLKGVDSTLKIQPAELGDSAVYLCASSLVAQETQYFGPGTRLLVL.

This clonotype was counted only a few times. This chain joins TRBV28 and TRBJ2-7; TRBD2 agrees at 8 bases. V lost 2 bases, J lost 0 bases, and 6 bases stayed unmatched. Germline CDR1 is MDHEN and CDR2 is SYDVKM. This CDR3 has 16 amino acids. CDR3 nucleotides: TGTGCCAGCAGTTTACAGCCAGCGGGAGCCTCCTACGAGCAGTACTTC. It encodes CASSLQPAGASYEQYF.

This clonotype was recorded many times. The chain employs TRBV27 and TRBJ1-6, with D possibly TRBD1 on 6 matching bases. Trimming removed 6 bases from V and 9 bases from J, with 21 bases in between. This CDR3 has 16 residues. The V gene's germline CDR1 is MNHEY and CDR2 SMNVEV (reference sequence). CDR3 loop: CASSLQGAGVISPLHF. CDR3 DNA sequence: TGTGCCAGCAGCTTACAGGGAGCCGGCGTTATTTCACCCCTCCACTTT.

There are many counts of this clonotype. The V gene is TRBV28, the J gene TRBJ1-5; TRBD1 is a possible D gene (6 bases). Germline V gives CDR1 MDHEN, CDR2 SYDVKM. Trimming removed 6 bases at V and 3 bases at J, with 15 bases between. The CDR3 is 15 amino acids. The CDR3 region has the DNA TGTGCCAGCAGAGGAGGGGGATCTGACAATCAGCCCCAGCATTTT. Its protein is CASRGGGSDNQPQHF.

This clonotype was seen many times. The CDR3 loop is CATQDGRLSSGANVLTF. Here the CDR3 DNA reads TGTGCCACCCAGGATGGTCGTTTAAGCTCTGGGGCCAACGTCCTGACTTTC. The chain has TRBV24-1 and TRBJ2-6; D remains ambiguous. Germline V lookup: CDR1 KGHDR, CDR2 SFDVKD. The V end was cut by 9 bases, the J end by 0 bases, with 17 bases between. The CDR3 is made up of 17 amino acids.

This clonotype has ten or more counts. The chain joins TRBV2 to TRBJ1-4, with D maybe TRBD1 (5 bases). Per the germline V gene, CDR1 is SNHLY and CDR2 is FYNNEI. This CDR3 region has 14 residues. Trimming left V 4 bases short and J 10 bases short, with 16 bases between. CDR3 loop: CASSAGTEGRKLFF. The CDR3 bases are TGTGCCAGCAGTGCCGGGACCGAGGGCAGAAAACTGTTTTTT.

The chain couples TRBV7-2 to TRBJ2-3, with a weak D call TRBD2 (7 bases). Looked up from germline, CDR1 is SGHTA and CDR2 is FQGNSA. The CDR3 extends over 17 amino acids. Trimming left V 11 bases short and J 4 bases short, with 28 bases between. The CDR3 protein is CASSLGQSGGPADTQYF. CDR3 coding DNA: TGTGCCTCCAGCTTAGGACAGTCGGGGGGCCCAGCAGATACGCAGTATTTT. The whole variable domain, remainder taken from reference TRBV7-2 and TRBJ2-3, is GAGVSQSPSNKVTEKGKDVELRCDPISGHTALYWYRQSLGQGLEFLIYFQGNSAPDKSGLPSDRFSAERTGGSVSTLTIQRTQQEDSAVYLCASSLGQSGGPADTQYFGPGTRLTVL.

This clonotype has a handful of counts. This chain connects TRBV14 to TRBJ2-3, with D perhaps TRBD1 (5 bases). Germline CDR1 SGHDN, CDR2 FVKESK. Trimming removed 4 bases at V and 2 bases at J, with 13 bases between. The CDR3 spans 15 residues. The CDR3 nucleotides are TGTGCCAGCAGCCCCTCGACAGCGATCACAGATACGCAGTATTTT. It translates to CASSPSTAITDTQYF.

This sequence joins TRBV14 and TRBJ2-1; D not certain. V lost 2 bases to trimming and J lost 2 bases, with 10 bases between them. The CDR3 length is 15 residues. Germline V gives CDR1 SGHDN, CDR2 FVKESK. The CDR3 here is CASSQYGVPYNEQFF. The CDR3 nucleotides are TGTGCCAGCAGCCAATACGGCGTCCCCTACAATGAGCAGTTCTTC.

The gene calls are TRBV7-9 and TRBJ2-3, with no clear D. This CDR3 has 15 residues. Germline V gene sequence: CDR1 SEHNR, CDR2 FQNEAQ (reference sequence). Trimming removed 4 bases at V and 5 bases at J, with 16 bases between. This chain's CDR3 is CASSSLLGQGDTQYF. The CDR3 nucleotides read TGTGCCAGCAGCTCCCTTCTCGGGCAAGGAGATACGCAGTATTTT.

Concerning this clonotype itself: At one of its ends the junction is not consistent with the germline gene, which may arise from a read error. The CDR3 spells CATSRRDGQGTQYF. The DNA of the CDR3 is TGTGCCACCAGCCGCCGGGACGGCCAAGGGACCCAGTACTTC. V is TRBV15 and J is TRBJ2-5; TRBD1 or TRBD2 may be the D gene (5 bases each). Germline V gene lookup returns CDR1 LNHNV and CDR2 YYDKDF (reference sequence). This CDR3 is built from 14 residues. The variable domain in full, with the rest retrieved from reference TRBV15 and TRBJ2-5, is DAMVIQNPRYQVTQFGKPVTLSCSQTLNHNVMYWYQQKSSQAPKLLFHYYDKDFNNEADTPDNFQSRRPNTSFCFLDIRSPGLGDTAMYLCATSRRDGQGTQYFGPGTRLLVL.

This clonotype has a count of ten or more. This chain links TRBV30 with TRBJ1-6; TRBD1 might be the D (6 bases). This CDR3 is built from 19 residues. Germline V CDR1 and CDR2: GTSNPN, SVGIG (reference sequence). Trimming shortened V by 0 bases and J by 8 bases, and 26 bases separated the two germline ends. CDR3 coding DNA: TGTGCCTGGAGTGTTTTGGACAGTGGACTAATAAGGGAAGATTCACCCCTCCACTTT. Protein product: CAWSVLDSGLIREDSPLHF.

At least ten counts were recorded for this clonotype. The chain couples TRBV29-1 to TRBJ1-4; D uncertain. Germline V CDR1 and CDR2: SQVTM, ANQGSEA. This CDR3 spans 14 amino acids. The V end lost 5 bases, the J end lost 0 bases, and 10 bases lay between the germline ends. The chain's CDR3 is CSVIPFATNEKLFF. CDR3 DNA: TGCAGCGTTATACCGTTTGCAACTAATGAAAAACTGTTTTTT.